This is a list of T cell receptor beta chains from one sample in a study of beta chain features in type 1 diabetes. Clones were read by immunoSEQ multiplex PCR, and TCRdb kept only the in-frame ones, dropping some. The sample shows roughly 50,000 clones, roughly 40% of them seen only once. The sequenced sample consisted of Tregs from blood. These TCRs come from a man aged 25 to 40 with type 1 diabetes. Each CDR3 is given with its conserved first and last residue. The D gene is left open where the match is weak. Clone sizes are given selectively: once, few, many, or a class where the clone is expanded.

cdr3_nt: TGTGCCAGTAGTATAGACCGGACAGGGGAGCACACTGAAGCTTTCTTT
cdr3_aa: CASSIDRTGEHTEAFF
j_call: TRBJ1-1
d_call: TRBD1
v_call: TRBV19
clone_size: NA

cdr3_nt: TGTGCCAGCAGCTCACAGCAGGGGCAAATAGTTGGAGGCTACACCTTC
cdr3_aa: CASSSQQGQIVGGYTF
j_call: TRBJ1-2
d_call: NA
v_call: TRBV7-2
clone_size: NA

cdr3_nt: TGTGCCAGCAGCCCCCCTGTTAGCGGGAGTAGCCGGAGCACAGATACGCAGTATTTT
cdr3_aa: CASSPPVSGSSRSTDTQYF
j_call: TRBJ2-3
d_call: TRBD2
v_call: TRBV9
clone_size: NA

cdr3_nt: TGTGCCAGCTCGACTAGCGAGACGAGCACAGATACGCAGTATTTT
cdr3_aa: CASSTSETSTDTQYF
j_call: TRBJ2-3
d_call: TRBD2
v_call: TRBV6-5
clone_size: few

cdr3_nt: TGTGCCAGAAGCTTCGGACGGGAGGGTCAGCCCCAGCATTTT
cdr3_aa: CARSFGREGQPQHF
j_call: TRBJ1-5
d_call: NA
v_call: TRBV5-3
clone_size: NA

cdr3_nt: TGCGCCAGCAGCCCACGGGGACAGGCCTATGGCTACACCTTC
cdr3_aa: CASSPRGQAYGYTF
j_call: TRBJ1-2
d_call: TRBD1
v_call: TRBV5-1
clone_size: few

cdr3_nt: TGTGCCATCACGAGCGGGAGAGTCACAGATACGCAGTATTTT
cdr3_aa: CAITSGRVTDTQYF
j_call: TRBJ2-3
d_call: TRBD2
v_call: TRBV10-3
clone_size: medium-sized

cdr3_nt: TGCGCCAGCAGCCAAGATGTAGGGGCTACTGGACAGGGCCGCACAGATACGCAGTATTTT
cdr3_aa: CASSQDVGATGQGRTDTQYF
j_call: TRBJ2-3
d_call: TRBD1
v_call: TRBV4-1
clone_size: NA

cdr3_nt: TGTGCCAGCAGCTCCGGAGGCATGGAGACCCAGTACTTC
cdr3_aa: CASSSGGMETQYF
j_call: TRBJ2-5
d_call: NA
v_call: TRBV7-3
clone_size: NA

cdr3_nt: TGTGCCAGCAGCTTAGCTCCCTGGGGGCCGGGGACCCAGTACTTC
cdr3_aa: CASSLAPWGPGTQYF
j_call: TRBJ2-5
d_call: NA
v_call: TRBV7-9
clone_size: NA

cdr3_nt: TGTGCCAGTGGAGGTGGCCCTCAAGAGACCCAGTACTTC
cdr3_aa: CASGGGPQETQYF
j_call: TRBJ2-5
d_call: NA
v_call: TRBV2
clone_size: NA

cdr3_nt: TGTGCCAGCTCACCGCGGCTAGCGGGGATCCAAGAGACCCAGTACTTC
cdr3_aa: CASSPRLAGIQETQYF
j_call: TRBJ2-5
d_call: TRBD2
v_call: TRBV18
clone_size: NA

cdr3_nt: TGTGCCAGCAGCTTGCCGGGACAGAGCTATGGCTACACCTTC
cdr3_aa: CASSLPGQSYGYTF
j_call: TRBJ1-2
d_call: TRBD1
v_call: TRBV5-6
clone_size: once

cdr3_nt: TGTGCCAGCAGCGTAGGGTCCTCAGCTAGCGGGAGGCCAGCTAACAATGAGCAGTTCTTC
cdr3_aa: CASSVGSSASGRPANNEQFF
j_call: TRBJ2-1
d_call: TRBD2
v_call: TRBV9
clone_size: NA

cdr3_nt: TGTGCCAGCAGCCGCTCGGACAGGGGTTCAGATACGCAGTATTTT
cdr3_aa: CASSRSDRGSDTQYF
j_call: TRBJ2-3
d_call: TRBD1
v_call: TRBV7-3
clone_size: few

cdr3_nt: TGCAGCGTTGTGATTAGCGGGGGGACCCAGTACTTC
cdr3_aa: CSVVISGGTQYF
j_call: TRBJ2-5
d_call: TRBD2
v_call: TRBV29-1
clone_size: NA

cdr3_nt: TGTGCCATCAAAGGAGGGGTGACCACCGGGGAGCTGTTTTTT
cdr3_aa: CAIKGGVTTGELFF
j_call: TRBJ2-2
d_call: NA
v_call: TRBV10-3
clone_size: few

cdr3_nt: TGTGCCAGCAGATTGGGGGGGACAGGCTACGAGCAGTACTTC
cdr3_aa: CASRLGGTGYEQYF
j_call: TRBJ2-7
d_call: NA
v_call: TRBV6-1
clone_size: NA

cdr3_nt: TGCGCCAGCAGCAAGAACGTAGCACAGGGGGCCTGGCAGTACTTC
cdr3_aa: CASSKNVAQGAWQYF
j_call: TRBJ2-5
d_call: TRBD1
v_call: TRBV5-1
clone_size: once

cdr3_nt: TGTGCCACCGAGGACAGGGGAGGACAGCCCCAGCATTTT
cdr3_aa: CATEDRGGQPQHF
j_call: TRBJ1-5
d_call: TRBD1
v_call: TRBV19
clone_size: few

cdr3_nt: TGTGCCAGCAGGGCTCAGGTGAACACTGAAGCTTTCTTT
cdr3_aa: CASRAQVNTEAFF
j_call: TRBJ1-1
d_call: NA
v_call: TRBV6-1
clone_size: NA

cdr3_nt: TGTGCCAGCAGCACTTCGACAGGGGAGGATGAAAAACTGTTTTTT
cdr3_aa: CASSTSTGEDEKLFF
j_call: TRBJ1-4
d_call: TRBD1
v_call: TRBV9
clone_size: few